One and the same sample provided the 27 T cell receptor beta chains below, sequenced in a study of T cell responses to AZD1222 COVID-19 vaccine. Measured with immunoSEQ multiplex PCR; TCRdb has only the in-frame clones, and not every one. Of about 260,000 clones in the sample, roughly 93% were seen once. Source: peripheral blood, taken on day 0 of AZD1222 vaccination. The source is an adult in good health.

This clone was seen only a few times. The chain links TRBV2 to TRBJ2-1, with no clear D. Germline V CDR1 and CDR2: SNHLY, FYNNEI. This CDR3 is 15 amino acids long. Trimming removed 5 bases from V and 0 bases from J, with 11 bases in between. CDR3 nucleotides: TGTGCCAGCAGTTCGATGGGGTCCTCCTACAATGAGCAGTTCTTC. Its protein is CASSSMGSSYNEQFF.

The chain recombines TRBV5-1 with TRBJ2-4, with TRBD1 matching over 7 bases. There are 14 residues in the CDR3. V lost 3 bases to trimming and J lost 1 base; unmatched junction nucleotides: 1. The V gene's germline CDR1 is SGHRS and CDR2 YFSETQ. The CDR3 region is CASSSDRAKNIQYF. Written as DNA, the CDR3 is TGCGCCAGCAGCTCGGACAGGGCCAAAAACATTCAGTACTTC.

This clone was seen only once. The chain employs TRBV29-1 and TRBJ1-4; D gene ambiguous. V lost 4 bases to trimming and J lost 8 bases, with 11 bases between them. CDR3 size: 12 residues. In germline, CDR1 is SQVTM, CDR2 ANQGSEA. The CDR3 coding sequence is TGCAGCGTTGGAACGGCAGGAGAAAAACTGTTTTTT. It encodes CSVGTAGEKLFF.

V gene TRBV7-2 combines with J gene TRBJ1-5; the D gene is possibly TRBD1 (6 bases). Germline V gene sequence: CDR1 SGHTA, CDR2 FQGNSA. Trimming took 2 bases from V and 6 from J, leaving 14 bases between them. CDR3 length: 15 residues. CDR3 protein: CASSLSLKGGQPQHF. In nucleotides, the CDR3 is TGTGCCAGCAGCTTAAGCCTAAAGGGGGGTCAGCCCCAGCATTTT.

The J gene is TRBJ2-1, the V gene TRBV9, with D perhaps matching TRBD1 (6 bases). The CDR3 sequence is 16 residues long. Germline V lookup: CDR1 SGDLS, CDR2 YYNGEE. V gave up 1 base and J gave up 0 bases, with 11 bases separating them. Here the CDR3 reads CASSVTGTSSYNEQFF. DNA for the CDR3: TGTGCCAGCAGCGTAACAGGGACAAGCTCCTACAATGAGCAGTTCTTC. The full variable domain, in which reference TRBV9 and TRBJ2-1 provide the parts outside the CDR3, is DSGVTQTPKHLITATGQRVTLRCSPRSGDLSVYWYQQSLDQGLQFLIQYYNGEERAKGNILERFSAQQFPDLHSELNLSSLELGDSALYFCASSVTGTSSYNEQFFGPGTRLTVL.

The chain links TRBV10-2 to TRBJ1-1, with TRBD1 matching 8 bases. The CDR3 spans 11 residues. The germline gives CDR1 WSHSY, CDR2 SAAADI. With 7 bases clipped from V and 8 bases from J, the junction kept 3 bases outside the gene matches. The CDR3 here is CASNGQGEAFF. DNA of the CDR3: TGCGCCAGCAACGGACAGGGAGAAGCTTTCTTT.

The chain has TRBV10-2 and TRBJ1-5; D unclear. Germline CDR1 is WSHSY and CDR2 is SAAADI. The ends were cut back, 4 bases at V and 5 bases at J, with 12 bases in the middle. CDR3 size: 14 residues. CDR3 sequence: CASSGVRTHQPQHF. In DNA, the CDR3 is TGCGCCAGCAGTGGGGTCAGGACCCATCAGCCCCAGCATTTT.

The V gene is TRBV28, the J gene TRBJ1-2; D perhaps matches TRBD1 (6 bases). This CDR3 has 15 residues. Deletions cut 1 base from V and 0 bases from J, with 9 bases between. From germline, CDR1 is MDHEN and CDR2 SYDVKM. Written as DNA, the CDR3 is TGTGCCAGCAGTTTATATCCAGGGGCTAACTATGGCTACACCTTC. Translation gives CASSLYPGANYGYTF.

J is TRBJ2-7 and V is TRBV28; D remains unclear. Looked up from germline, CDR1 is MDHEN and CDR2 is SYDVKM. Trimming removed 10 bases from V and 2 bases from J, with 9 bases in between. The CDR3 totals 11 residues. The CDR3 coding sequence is TGTGCCACACGCGCGACCTACGAGCAGTACTTC. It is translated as CATRATYEQYF.

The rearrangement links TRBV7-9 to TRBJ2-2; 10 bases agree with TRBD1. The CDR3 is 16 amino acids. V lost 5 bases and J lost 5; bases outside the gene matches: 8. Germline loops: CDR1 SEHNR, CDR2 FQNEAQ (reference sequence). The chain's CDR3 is CASSAGQGKGTGELFF. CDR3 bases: TGTGCCAGCAGCGCGGGACAGGGGAAGGGGACCGGGGAGCTGTTTTTT.

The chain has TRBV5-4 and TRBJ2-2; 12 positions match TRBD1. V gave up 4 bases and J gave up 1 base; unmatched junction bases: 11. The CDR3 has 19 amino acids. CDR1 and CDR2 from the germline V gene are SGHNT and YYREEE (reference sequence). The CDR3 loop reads CASSPKGQGARGNTGELFF. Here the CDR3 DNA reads TGTGCCAGCAGCCCAAAGGGACAGGGGGCGCGTGGGAACACCGGGGAGCTGTTTTTT.

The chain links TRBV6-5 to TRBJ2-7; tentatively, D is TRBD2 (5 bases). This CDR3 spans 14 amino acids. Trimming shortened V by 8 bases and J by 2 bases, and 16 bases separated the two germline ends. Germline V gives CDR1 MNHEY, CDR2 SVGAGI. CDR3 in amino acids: CASRSPTGTYEQYF. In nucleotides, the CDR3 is TGTGCCAGCCGATCGCCCACGGGGACCTACGAGCAGTACTTC.

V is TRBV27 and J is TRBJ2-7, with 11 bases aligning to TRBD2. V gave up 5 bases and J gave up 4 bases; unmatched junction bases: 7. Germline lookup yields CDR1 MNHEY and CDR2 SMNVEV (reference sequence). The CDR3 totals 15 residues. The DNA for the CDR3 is TGTGCCAGCAGTATGGGTCCTAGCGGGAGGTACGAGCAGTACTTC. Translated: CASSMGPSGRYEQYF.

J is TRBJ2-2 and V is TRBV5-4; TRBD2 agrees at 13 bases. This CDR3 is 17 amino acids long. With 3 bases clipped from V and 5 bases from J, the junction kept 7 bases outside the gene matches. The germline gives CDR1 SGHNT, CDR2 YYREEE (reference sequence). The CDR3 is CASSSGLAGVRTGELFF. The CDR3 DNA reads TGTGCCAGCAGCTCAGGACTAGCGGGAGTTAGAACCGGGGAGCTGTTTTTT.

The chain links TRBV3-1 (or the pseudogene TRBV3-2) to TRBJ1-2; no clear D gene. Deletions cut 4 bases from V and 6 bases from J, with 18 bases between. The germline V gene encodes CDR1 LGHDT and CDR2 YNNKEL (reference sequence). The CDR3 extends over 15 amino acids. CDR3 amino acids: CASSRANRIRDGYTF. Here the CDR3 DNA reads TGTGCCAGCAGCCGGGCGAACAGAATTCGAGATGGCTACACCTTC.

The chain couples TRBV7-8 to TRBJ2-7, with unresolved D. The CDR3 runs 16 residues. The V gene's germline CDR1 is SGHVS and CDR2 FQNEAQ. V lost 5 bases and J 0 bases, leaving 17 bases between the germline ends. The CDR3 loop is CASSVSSFGVSYEQYF. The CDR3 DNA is TGTGCCAGCAGCGTATCCTCTTTCGGAGTCTCCTACGAGCAGTACTTC.

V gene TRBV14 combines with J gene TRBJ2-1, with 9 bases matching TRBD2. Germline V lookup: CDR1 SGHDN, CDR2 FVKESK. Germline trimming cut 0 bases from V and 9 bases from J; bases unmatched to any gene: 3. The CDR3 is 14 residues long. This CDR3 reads CASSQDLLAGEQFF. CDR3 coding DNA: TGTGCCAGCAGCCAAGATCTACTAGCGGGTGAGCAGTTCTTC. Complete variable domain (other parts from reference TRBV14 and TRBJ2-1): EAGVTQFPSHSVIEKGQTVTLRCDPISGHDNLYWYRRVMGKEIKFLLHFVKESKQDESGMPNNRFLAERTGGTYSTLKVQPAELEDSGVYFCASSQDLLAGEQFFGPGTRLTVL.

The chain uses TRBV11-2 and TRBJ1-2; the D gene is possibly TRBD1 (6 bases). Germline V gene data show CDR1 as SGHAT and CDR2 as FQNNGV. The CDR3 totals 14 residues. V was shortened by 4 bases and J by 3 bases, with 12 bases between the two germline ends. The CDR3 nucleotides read TGTGCCAGCAGCTGGACGACAGGCGACTATGGCTACACCTTC. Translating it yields CASSWTTGDYGYTF.

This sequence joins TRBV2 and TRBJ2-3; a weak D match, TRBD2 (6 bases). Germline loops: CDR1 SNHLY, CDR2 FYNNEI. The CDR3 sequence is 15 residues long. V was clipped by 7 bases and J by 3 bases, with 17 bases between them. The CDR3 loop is CASTVFRGGTDTQYF. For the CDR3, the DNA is TGTGCCAGCACGGTTTTTCGTGGGGGGACAGATACGCAGTATTTT.

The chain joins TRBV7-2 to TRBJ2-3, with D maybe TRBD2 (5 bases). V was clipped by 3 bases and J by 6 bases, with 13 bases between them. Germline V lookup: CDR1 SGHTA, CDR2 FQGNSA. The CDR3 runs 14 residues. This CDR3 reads CASSFGISSDTQYF. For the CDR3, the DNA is TGTGCCAGCAGCTTCGGGATCTCGTCCGATACGCAGTATTTT.

The CDR3 region has the DNA TGTGCCAGCAGTCCTGAAGGCAGTGCACTCTCTGGGGCCAACGTCCTGACTTTC. It specifies CASSPEGSALSGANVLTF. The rearrangement links TRBV6-4 to TRBJ2-6; D is unclear. Germline V gene data show CDR1 as MRHNA and CDR2 as SNTAGT. Trimming took 5 bases from V and 0 from J, leaving 17 bases between them. The length of the CDR3 is 18 residues.

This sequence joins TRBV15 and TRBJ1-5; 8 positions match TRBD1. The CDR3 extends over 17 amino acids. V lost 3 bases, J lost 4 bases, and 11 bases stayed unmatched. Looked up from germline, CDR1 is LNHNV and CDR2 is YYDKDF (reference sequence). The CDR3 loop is CATSSGTGRVWNQPQHF. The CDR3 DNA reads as TGTGCCACCAGCAGCGGGACAGGTCGGGTTTGGAATCAGCCCCAGCATTTT.

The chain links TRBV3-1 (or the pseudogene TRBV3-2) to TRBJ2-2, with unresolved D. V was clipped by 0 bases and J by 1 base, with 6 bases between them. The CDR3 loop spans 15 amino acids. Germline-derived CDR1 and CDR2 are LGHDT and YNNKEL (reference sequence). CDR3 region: CASSQEPGNTGELFF. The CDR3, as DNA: TGTGCCAGCAGCCAAGAACCCGGGAACACCGGGGAGCTGTTTTTT.

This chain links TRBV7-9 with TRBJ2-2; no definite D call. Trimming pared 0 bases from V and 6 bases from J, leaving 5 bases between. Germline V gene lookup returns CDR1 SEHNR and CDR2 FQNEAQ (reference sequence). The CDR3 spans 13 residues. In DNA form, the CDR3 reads TGTGCCAGCAGCTTAGCGGGTGCCGGGGAGCTGTTTTTT. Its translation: CASSLAGAGELFF.

CDR3 DNA: TGTGCCAGCAGCCGGGACAGCTACAATGAGCAGTTCTTC. Protein sequence: CASSRDSYNEQFF. The chain is built from TRBV12-3 or TRBV12-4 and TRBJ2-1, with TRBD1 identical over 7 bases. Losses at the gene ends were 6 bases for V and 3 bases for J; bases not matched to a gene: 2. This CDR3 region has 13 residues.

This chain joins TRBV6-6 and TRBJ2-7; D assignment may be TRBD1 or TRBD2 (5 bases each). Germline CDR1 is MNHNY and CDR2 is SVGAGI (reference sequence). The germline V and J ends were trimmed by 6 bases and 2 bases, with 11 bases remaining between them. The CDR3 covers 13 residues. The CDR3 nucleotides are TGTGCCAGCAGCGGGGTAGGGGCCTACGAGCAGTACTTC. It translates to CASSGVGAYEQYF.

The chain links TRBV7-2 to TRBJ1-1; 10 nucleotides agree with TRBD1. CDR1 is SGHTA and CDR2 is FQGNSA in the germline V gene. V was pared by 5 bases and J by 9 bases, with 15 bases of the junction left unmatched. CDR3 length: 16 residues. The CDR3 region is CASSRQGAPASGQAFF. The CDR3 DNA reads TGTGCCAGCAGCAGACAGGGGGCGCCTGCCTCTGGTCAAGCTTTCTTT.